The 8 T cell receptor beta chains given below trace back to one sample, sequenced in a study of early T cells in non-severe SARS-CoV-2 infection. TCRdb used MiXCR to reprocess the 5' RACE reads, holding one entry per CDR3 protein. This sample has about 64,000 distinct CDR3 sequences; 20% to 25% occur once, and the top ten carry about 15%. Source: whole blood, taken at baseline. These receptors were collected from an adult who was a healthcare worker with PCR-confirmed SARS-CoV-2 infection or an uninfected control (not recorded which).

This clonotype appeared many times. The genes are TRBV12-3 or TRBV12-4 and TRBJ1-1, with D perhaps TRBD1 (5 bases). There are 13 residues in the CDR3. The V and J ends lost 6 bases and 0 bases respectively, with 8 bases between them. CDR3 residues: CASSPGLNTEAFF. The CDR3 DNA reads as TGTGCCAGCAGCCCGGGACTGAACACTGAAGCTTTCTTT.

The V call is TRBV11-2, the J call TRBJ2-3; D is uncertain. This CDR3 is built from 11 residues. CDR1 and CDR2 (germline): SGHAT, FQNNGV. V was cut by 5 bases and J by 6 bases, with 6 bases left in between. This chain's CDR3 is CASSAPDTQYF. The CDR3 DNA sequence: TGTGCCAGCAGCGCACCTGATACGCAGTATTTT.

The J gene is TRBJ2-1, the V gene TRBV21-1; the table's D call, TRBD1, was not checked against the DNA. TRBV21-1 is a pseudogene locus. The CDR3 has 15 amino acids. The CDR3 protein is CASSKRQETYNEQFF. The CDR3 coding sequence is TGTGCCAGCAGCAAAAGACAGGAGACTTACAATGAGCAGTTCTTC.

This sequence joins TRBV30 and TRBJ2-7; D is perhaps TRBD1 (5 bases). This CDR3 has 13 amino acids. Germline V CDR1 and CDR2: GTSNPN, SVGIG (reference sequence). V lost 2 bases and J 3 bases, leaving 11 bases between the germline ends. The CDR3 is CAWSPRQIYEQYF. The CDR3 DNA is TGTGCCTGGAGTCCGAGACAGATCTACGAGCAGTACTTC.

This chain links TRBV5-1 with TRBJ1-4, with unresolved D. V was cut by 0 bases and J by 6 bases, with 6 bases left in between. Germline V gives CDR1 SGHRS, CDR2 YFSETQ. This CDR3 contains 13 residues. This CDR3 is CASSLEQHEKLFF. CDR3 DNA sequence: TGCGCCAGCAGCTTGGAACAGCATGAAAAACTGTTTTTT.

The rearrangement joins TRBV14 to TRBJ1-4, with D perhaps matching TRBD1 (5 bases). The CDR3 is 16 residues long. Germline V lookup: CDR1 SGHDN, CDR2 FVKESK. Trimming shortened V by 2 bases and J by 6 bases, and 16 bases separated the two germline ends. The chain's CDR3 is CASSQSAAGIYEKLFF. The DNA of the CDR3 is TGTGCCAGCAGCCAATCGGCGGCAGGGATTTATGAAAAACTGTTTTTT. The whole variable domain, filled in from reference TRBV14 and TRBJ1-4, reads EAGVTQFPSHSVIEKGQTVTLRCDPISGHDNLYWYRRVMGKEIKFLLHFVKESKQDESGMPNNRFLAERTGGTYSTLKVQPAELEDSGVYFCASSQSAAGIYEKLFFGSGTQLSVL.

CDR3 protein: CAWRTSVEQFF. CDR3 nucleotide sequence: TGTGCCTGGAGGACTAGCGTTGAGCAGTTCTTC. The J gene is TRBJ2-1, the V gene TRBV30, with 8 bases aligning to TRBD2. With 3 bases clipped from V and 9 bases from J, the junction kept 1 base outside the gene matches. The CDR3 loop spans 11 amino acids. The germline CDR1 and CDR2 sequences are GTSNPN and SVGIG (reference sequence).

This clonotype was seen a few times. V is TRBV7-9 and J is TRBJ2-5, with D hard to call. There are 14 residues in the CDR3. The germline V gene has CDR1 SEHNR and CDR2 FQNEAQ (reference sequence). The V and J ends lost 1 base and 5 bases respectively, with 11 bases between them. CDR3 sequence: CASSLGALVETQYF. CDR3 sequence (DNA): TGTGCCAGCAGCTTAGGAGCGCTAGTCGAGACCCAGTACTTC.